This TCR beta chain was observed in a study of blood T cell repertoires in COVID-19. Across the study: Nucleic acid was either cDNA or gDNA, and it came from T cells, B-cell-depleted T cells, or PBMCs.

TCRdb keeps only in-frame clones here, not all; method: immunoSEQ multiplex PCR. The table records about 160,000 clones, over 85% of them present only once. The V gene's germline CDR1 is LNHDA and CDR2 SQIVND (reference sequence). V gave up 4 bases and J gave up 0 bases, with 10 bases separating them. The length of the CDR3 is 15 residues. This clonotype was sampled from a man in his fifties or sixties with active or convalescent COVID-19. Sequenced: peripheral blood. V and J are TRBV19 and TRBJ1-3; tentative D call: TRBD1 (5 bases). The CDR3 nucleotides are TGTGCCAGTAGTAGTTTTACAGGCTCTGGAAACACCATATATTTT. It codes for CASSSFTGSGNTIYF.